These 23 T cell receptor beta chains were sequenced from one sample in a study of control samples from healthy donors and cancer patients. Here immunoSEQ multiplex PCR was the method, and the copy in TCRdb shows in-frame clones only, minus some. The sample carries more than 95,000 clones, around 87% recorded once. The sequenced sample was blood. Receptors were obtained from a man aged 55 to 70 in good health.

This chain connects TRBV2 to TRBJ1-1; no firm D call. Trimming shortened V by 9 bases and J by 0 bases, and 8 bases separated the two germline ends. Germline CDR1 is SNHLY and CDR2 is FYNNEI. The CDR3 runs to 12 residues. CDR3 residues: CARGKLNTEAFF. The CDR3, as DNA: TGTGCCAGAGGGAAATTGAACACTGAAGCTTTCTTT.

This clone was picked up one time. The chain links TRBV6-6 to TRBJ1-4; D unclear. The V gene lost 1 base and the J gene lost 10 bases, with 4 bases spanning the gap. CDR1 is MNHNY and CDR2 is SVGAGI in the germline V gene (reference sequence). CDR3 length: 11 residues. CDR3 sequence: CASSYYGKLFF. The CDR3 nucleotides are TGTGCCAGCAGTTACTACGGAAAACTGTTTTTT.

CDR3 amino acids: CAISEGQGDQPQHF. CDR3 nucleotides: TGTGCCATCAGCGAAGGACAGGGTGATCAGCCCCAGCATTTT. The chain carries TRBV10-3 and TRBJ1-5; TRBD1 matches at 8 bases. The CDR3 length is 14 residues. Per germline, CDR1 ENHRY and CDR2 SYGVKD. The ends lost 6 bases at V and 5 bases at J; junction bases unmatched: 6.

This clone has only one observation. CDR3 DNA sequence: TGTGCCAGCAGCAAAGAAGGTCTGTGGGCGGTTCGAAGGACTGAAGCTTTCTTT. Translation: CASSKEGLWAVRRTEAFF. The chain recombines TRBV21-1 with TRBJ1-1. TRBV21-1 is described as a pseudogene. The CDR3 totals 18 residues.

The V gene is TRBV28, the J gene TRBJ1-1; D may be TRBD1 (5 bases). Germline V lookup: CDR1 MDHEN, CDR2 SYDVKM. Trimming cost V 6 bases and J 5 bases, with 22 bases left between them. This CDR3 is 16 amino acids long. CDR3 nucleotide sequence: TGTGCCAGCAGCCAAATCGAGGGCCGGGGCTATACTGAAGCTTTCTTT. Protein: CASSQIEGRGYTEAFF.

V usage is TRBV18 and J usage is TRBJ1-3; no reliable D call. The germline gives CDR1 KGHSH, CDR2 LQKENI. This CDR3 spans 14 amino acids. V was shortened by 6 bases and J by 0 bases, with 9 bases between the two germline ends. CDR3 amino acids: CASSTSTSGNTIYF. The CDR3 coding sequence is TGTGCCAGCTCGACGTCCACCTCTGGAAACACCATATATTTT.

The rearrangement joins TRBV28 to TRBJ2-3; TRBD2 is a possible D gene (5 bases). The ends were cut back, 6 bases at V and 1 base at J, with 14 bases in the middle. CDR3 length: 15 amino acids. Germline CDR1 reads MDHEN; CDR2 reads SYDVKM. CDR3 DNA sequence: TGTGCCAGCAGCATGCCGGGGTGGGGCACAGATACGCAGTATTTT. Amino acids: CASSMPGWGTDTQYF.

V gene TRBV19 combines with J gene TRBJ1-4, with a tentative D call TRBD1 (6 bases). The germline CDR1 and CDR2 sequences are LNHDA and SQIVND (reference sequence). With 4 bases removed from V and 1 base from J, the gap between germline ends came to 16 bases. CDR3 size: 17 residues. The CDR3 DNA is TGTGCCAGTAGTACAACCGAAAAGGGGGGAACTAATGAAAAACTGTTTTTT. Protein product: CASSTTEKGGTNEKLFF.

The chain links TRBV7-9 to TRBJ2-6; D call uncertain. The V and J ends lost 6 bases and 2 bases respectively, with 11 bases between them. This CDR3 spans 15 amino acids. The germline gives CDR1 SEHNR, CDR2 FQNEAQ (reference sequence). This chain's CDR3 is CASRLLVAGANVLTF. Written as DNA, the CDR3 is TGTGCCAGCAGGCTACTTGTTGCTGGGGCCAACGTCCTGACTTTC. Based on the CDR3 plus reference TRBV7-9 and TRBJ2-6, the full variable domain is DTGVSQNPRHKITKRGQNVTFRCDPISEHNRLYWYRQTLGQGPEFLTYFQNEAQLEKSRLLSDRFSAERPKGSFSTLEIQRTEQGDSAMYLCASRLLVAGANVLTFGAGSRLTVL.

This clone has just one count. The V gene is TRBV11-1, the J gene TRBJ2-5, with 11 bases lining up with TRBD2. The trim removed 3 bases at V and 5 bases at J, leaving 8 bases unmatched. Germline-derived CDR1 and CDR2 are SGHAT and FQDESV (reference sequence). This CDR3 region has 16 residues. CDR3 region: CASSLDSGGAGETQYF. The DNA of the CDR3 is TGTGCCAGCAGCTTGGATAGCGGGGGGGCCGGGGAGACCCAGTACTTC.

This clone came up once. The CDR3, as DNA: TGTGCCAGCAGCCAAGGGGACGCGGGGAATTCACCCCTCCACTTT. Residues: CASSQGDAGNSPLHF. The chain combines TRBV3-1 (or the pseudogene TRBV3-2) with TRBJ1-6; the D gene is possibly TRBD1 (5 bases). Between the trimmed V and J ends, which lost 1 base and 7 bases, there was a span of 11 bases. This CDR3 spans 15 amino acids. Germline V gene sequence: CDR1 LGHDT, CDR2 YNNKEL (reference sequence).

The chain carries TRBV6-5 and TRBJ1-4; D is unclear. CDR3 length: 15 amino acids. V shed 5 bases and J shed 3 bases, with 13 bases lying between them. The germline CDR1 and CDR2 sequences are MNHEY and SVGAGI. The CDR3 sequence is CASSRNRESNEKLFF. CDR3 nucleotide sequence: TGTGCCAGCAGTCGCAACCGGGAGTCTAATGAAAAACTGTTTTTT.

This chain joins TRBV7-3 and TRBJ2-1; D possibly corresponds to TRBD1 (6 bases). The CDR3 totals 18 residues. The germline V gene encodes CDR1 SGHTA and CDR2 FQGTGA. V shed 5 bases and J shed 0 bases, with 20 bases lying between them. The CDR3 nucleotides are TGTGCCAGCAGCAGAACAACGGGACATTCTAGCTCCTACAATGAGCAGTTCTTC. Protein: CASSRTTGHSSSYNEQFF.

In its sample, this clone was seen a few times. The chain recombines TRBV3-1 (or the pseudogene TRBV3-2) with TRBJ1-4, with no clear D. V was clipped by 2 bases and J by 10 bases, with 5 bases between them. Germline V gene data show CDR1 as LGHDT and CDR2 as YNNKEL (reference sequence). The CDR3 runs to 11 residues. In nucleotides, the CDR3 is TGTGCCAGCAGCCAACGAGGAAAACTGTTTTTT. Its translation is CASSQRGKLFF.

This clone turned up a few times. The V call is TRBV3-1 (or the pseudogene TRBV3-2), the J call TRBJ1-2, with D uncertain. The V gene lost 0 bases and the J gene lost 0 bases, with 8 bases spanning the gap. The CDR3 is 15 amino acids. Germline V gives CDR1 LGHDT, CDR2 YNNKEL (reference sequence). The CDR3, as DNA: TGTGCCAGCAGCCAAGATAACCAAGCTAACTATGGCTACACCTTC. Translating gives CASSQDNQANYGYTF.

The chain carries TRBV23-1 and TRBJ2-7; D gene uncertain. TRBV23-1 is treated as an ORF (open reading frame) with a function not yet certain. The CDR3 contains 13 residues. Trimming removed 4 bases at V and 3 bases at J, with 10 bases between. The chain's CDR3 is CASSLCFRYEQYF. The DNA for the CDR3 is TGCGCCAGCAGTCTGTGCTTTCGCTACGAGCAGTACTTC.

The J gene is TRBJ2-2, the V gene TRBV28; D is ambiguous. There are 12 residues in the CDR3. V dropped 5 bases and J dropped 6 bases, with 7 bases sitting between them. In germline, CDR1 is MDHEN, CDR2 SYDVKM. The chain's CDR3 is CASSLFPGELFF. The CDR3 nucleotides are TGTGCCAGCAGTCTTTTCCCCGGGGAGCTGTTTTTT.

The chain is built from TRBV28 and TRBJ1-5, with a tentative D call TRBD1 (5 bases). In germline, CDR1 is MDHEN, CDR2 SYDVKM. CDR3 length: 13 amino acids. V shed 3 bases and J shed 6 bases, with 9 bases lying between them. The DNA of the CDR3 is TGTGCCAGCAGTTTTGGGGGATTTCAGCCCCAGCATTTT. Protein: CASSFGGFQPQHF.

The chain couples TRBV5-4 to TRBJ1-1; D gene ambiguous. V lost 4 bases and J 1 base, leaving 14 bases between the germline ends. The germline V gene has CDR1 SGHNT and CDR2 YYREEE (reference sequence). This CDR3 has 15 residues. CDR3 loop: CASSGLAYPNTEAFF. CDR3 bases: TGTGCCAGCAGCGGCCTAGCGTACCCGAACACTGAAGCTTTCTTT.

V is TRBV28 and J is TRBJ1-1; D is ambiguous. Per the germline V gene, CDR1 is MDHEN and CDR2 is SYDVKM. The CDR3 is made up of 13 amino acids. V dropped 9 bases and J dropped 0 bases, with 11 bases sitting between them. The CDR3 region has the DNA TGTGCCAGTGACTCCCTAATGAACACTGAAGCTTTCTTT. Translation gives CASDSLMNTEAFF.

In its sample, this clone was seen once. This chain links TRBV11-1 with TRBJ2-1, with 9 bases fitting TRBD2. V was pared by 2 bases and J by 0 bases, with 2 bases of the junction left unmatched. Germline loops: CDR1 SGHAT, CDR2 FQDESV (reference sequence). The CDR3 consists of 16 residues. CDR3 amino acids: CASSLPSGASYNEQFF. The CDR3 region has the DNA TGTGCCAGCAGCTTACCTAGCGGGGCCTCCTACAATGAGCAGTTCTTC. The full variable domain, completed using reference TRBV11-1 and TRBJ2-1, is EAEVAQSPRYKITEKSQAVAFWCDPISGHATLYWYRQILGQGPELLVQFQDESVVDDSQLPKDRFSAERLKGVDSTLKIQPAELGDSAMYLCASSLPSGASYNEQFFGPGTRLTVL.

This sequence joins TRBV27 and TRBJ2-5, with D tentatively TRBD1 (5 bases). This CDR3 is built from 15 residues. Looked up from germline, CDR1 is MNHEY and CDR2 is SMNVEV (reference sequence). The V end was cut by 7 bases, the J end by 4 bases, with 19 bases between. For the CDR3, the DNA is TGTGCCAGCACCCCCGGACACGGCCCCTCAGAGACCCAGTACTTC. Protein sequence: CASTPGHGPSETQYF.

This clone was picked up a small number of times. This sequence joins TRBV5-6 and TRBJ1-1; D not certain. V gave up 4 bases and J gave up 9 bases, with 19 bases separating them. Germline-derived CDR1 and CDR2 are SGHDT and YYEEEE. There are 14 residues in the CDR3. The CDR3, as DNA: TGTGCCAGCAGCCAGAAGTTAGGTACTTCGAAAGCTTTCTTT. Amino acids: CASSQKLGTSKAFF.